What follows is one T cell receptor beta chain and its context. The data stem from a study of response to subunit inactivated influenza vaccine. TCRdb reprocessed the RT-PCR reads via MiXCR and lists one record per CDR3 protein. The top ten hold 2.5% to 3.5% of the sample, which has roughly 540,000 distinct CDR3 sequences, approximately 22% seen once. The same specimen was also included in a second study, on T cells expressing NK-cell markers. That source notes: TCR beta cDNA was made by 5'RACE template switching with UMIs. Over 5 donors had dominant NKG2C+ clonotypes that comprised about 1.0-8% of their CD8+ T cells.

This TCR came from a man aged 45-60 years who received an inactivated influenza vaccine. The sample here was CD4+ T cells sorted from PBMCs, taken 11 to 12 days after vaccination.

The CDR3 spells CASSSGLAGGLEQYF. The CDR3 bases are TGTGCCAGCAGCTCGGGACTAGCGGGGGGGCTCGAGCAGTACTTC. The rearrangement joins TRBV7-9 to TRBJ2-7; TRBD2 matches at 16 bases. V was clipped by 4 bases and J by 6 bases; unmatched bases: 3. CDR3 length: 15 amino acids. Germline V gene data show CDR1 as SEHNR and CDR2 as FQNEAQ (reference sequence).